What follows are 5 T cell receptor beta chains derived from one specimen sequenced in a study of T-cell reconstitution after alpha-beta-depleted transplantation in children. TCRbeta library preparation incorporated unique molecular identifiers. TCRdb re-called the PCR reads with MiXCR, one entry per CDR3 protein. The data contain about 830,000 distinct CDR3 sequences, around 17% of them singletons. The sample was PBMCs, mostly from graft donor cells, taken 360 days after TCRalphabeta/CD19-depleted stem cell transplant. These TCRs come from a male patient under 18 who had a stem cell transplant for acute lymphoblastic leukemia, so the T cells may come from the graft donor.

This chain uses TRBV12-3 or TRBV12-4 with TRBJ1-4; tentatively, D is TRBD1 (6 bases). Trimming removed 10 bases from V and 0 bases from J, with 9 bases in between. The length of the CDR3 is 13 residues. This CDR3 is CAIQGSTNEKLFF. As DNA, the CDR3 is TGTGCCATACAGGGTTCAACTAATGAAAAACTGTTTTTT.

The chain links TRBV7-2 to TRBJ2-7; no reliable D call. Germline V gene data show CDR1 as SGHTA and CDR2 as FQGNSA. There are 14 residues in the CDR3. Trimming took 5 bases from V and 0 from J, leaving 11 bases between them. CDR3 residues: CASSQNSFSYEQYF. The DNA of the CDR3 is TGTGCCAGCAGCCAGAACTCCTTCTCCTACGAGCAGTACTTC.

This clonotype showed up just a few times. The chain combines TRBV2 with TRBJ2-1; 9 nucleotides agree with TRBD2. With V trimmed by 10 bases and J by 5 bases, 9 bases remained unmatched. CDR1 SNHLY and CDR2 FYNNEI come from the germline V gene. The CDR3 is 14 residues long. CDR3 region: CAIHSGRVHNEQFF. The CDR3 DNA is TGTGCCATCCATAGCGGGAGAGTGCACAATGAGCAGTTCTTC.

The V call is TRBV11-1, the J call TRBJ1-1, with TRBD1 identical over 10 bases. The length of the CDR3 is 15 residues. CDR1 and CDR2 from the germline V gene are SGHAT and FQDESV (reference sequence). With V trimmed by 5 bases and J by 5 bases, 8 bases remained unmatched. The CDR3 protein is CASSERQGAGTEAFF. As DNA, the CDR3 is TGTGCCAGCAGCGAACGACAGGGGGCGGGAACTGAAGCTTTCTTT.

The chain carries TRBV5-1 and TRBJ2-1, with 12 bases aligning to TRBD2. The CDR3 consists of 17 residues. The V and J ends lost 2 bases and 2 bases, in that order; junction bases with no gene match: 5. Germline lookup yields CDR1 SGHRS and CDR2 YFSETQ. CDR3 amino acids: CASSFGLAGGAYNEQFF. CDR3 nucleotides: TGCGCCAGCAGCTTTGGGCTAGCGGGAGGGGCCTACAATGAGCAGTTCTTC.